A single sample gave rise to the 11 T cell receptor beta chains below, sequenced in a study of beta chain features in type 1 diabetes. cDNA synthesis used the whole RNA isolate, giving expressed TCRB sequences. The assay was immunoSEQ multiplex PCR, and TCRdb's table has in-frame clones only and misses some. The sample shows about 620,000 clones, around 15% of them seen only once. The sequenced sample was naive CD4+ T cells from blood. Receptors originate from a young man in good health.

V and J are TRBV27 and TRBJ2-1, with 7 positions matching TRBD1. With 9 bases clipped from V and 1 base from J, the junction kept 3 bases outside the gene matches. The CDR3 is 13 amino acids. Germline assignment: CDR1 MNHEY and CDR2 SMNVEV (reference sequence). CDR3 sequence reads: CASRQGSYNEQFF. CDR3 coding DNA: TGTGCCAGTCGACAGGGATCCTACAATGAGCAGTTCTTC.

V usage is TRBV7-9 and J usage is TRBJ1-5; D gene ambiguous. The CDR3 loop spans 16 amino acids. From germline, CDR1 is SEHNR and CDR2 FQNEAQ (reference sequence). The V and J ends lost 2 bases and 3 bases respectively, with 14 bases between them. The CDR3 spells CASSLWTRTFNQPQHF. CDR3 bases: TGTGCCAGCAGCTTATGGACGAGAACATTCAATCAGCCCCAGCATTTT.

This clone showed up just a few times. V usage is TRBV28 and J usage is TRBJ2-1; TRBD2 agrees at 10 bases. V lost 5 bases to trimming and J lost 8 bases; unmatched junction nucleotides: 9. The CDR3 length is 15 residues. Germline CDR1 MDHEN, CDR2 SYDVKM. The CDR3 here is CASSVASGGWHEQFF. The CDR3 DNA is TGTGCCAGCAGTGTTGCTAGCGGGGGATGGCATGAGCAGTTCTTC.

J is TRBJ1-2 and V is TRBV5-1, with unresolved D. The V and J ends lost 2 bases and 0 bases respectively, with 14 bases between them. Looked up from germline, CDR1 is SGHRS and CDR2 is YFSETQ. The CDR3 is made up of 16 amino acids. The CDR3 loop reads CASSFPKGEANYGYTF. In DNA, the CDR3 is TGCGCCAGCAGCTTTCCCAAGGGAGAAGCTAACTATGGCTACACCTTC. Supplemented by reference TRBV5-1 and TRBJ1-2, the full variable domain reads KAGVTQTPRYLIKTRGQQVTLSCSPISGHRSVSWYQQTPGQGLQFLFEYFSETQRNKGNFPGRFSGRQFSNSRSEMNVSTLELGDSALYLCASSFPKGEANYGYTFGSGTRLTVV.

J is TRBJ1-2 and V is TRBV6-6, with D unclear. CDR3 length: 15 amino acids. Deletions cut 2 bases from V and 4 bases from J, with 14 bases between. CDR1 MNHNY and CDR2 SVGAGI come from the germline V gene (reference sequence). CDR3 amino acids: CASSYNPTSGYGYTF. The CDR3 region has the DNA TGTGCCAGCAGTTACAATCCAACGTCGGGCTATGGCTACACCTTC.

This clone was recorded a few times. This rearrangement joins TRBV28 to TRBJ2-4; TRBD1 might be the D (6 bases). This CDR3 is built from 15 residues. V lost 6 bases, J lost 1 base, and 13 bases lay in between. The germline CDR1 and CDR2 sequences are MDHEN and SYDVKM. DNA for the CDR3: TGTGCCAGCAGAGGGGTGGGGGCTGCCAAAAACATTCAGTACTTC. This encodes CASRGVGAAKNIQYF.

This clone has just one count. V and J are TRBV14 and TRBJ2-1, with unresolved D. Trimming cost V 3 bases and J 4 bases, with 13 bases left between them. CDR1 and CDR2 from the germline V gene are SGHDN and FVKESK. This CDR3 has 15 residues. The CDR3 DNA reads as TGTGCCAGCAGCCAGGGTTCCTGGTATTACAATGAGCAGTTCTTC. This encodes CASSQGSWYYNEQFF.

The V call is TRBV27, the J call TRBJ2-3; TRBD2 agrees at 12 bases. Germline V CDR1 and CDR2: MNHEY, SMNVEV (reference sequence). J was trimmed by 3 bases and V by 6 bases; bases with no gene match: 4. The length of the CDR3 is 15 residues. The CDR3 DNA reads TGTGCCAGCAGCCGACTAGCGGGAGTGACAGATACGCAGTATTTT. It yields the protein CASSRLAGVTDTQYF.

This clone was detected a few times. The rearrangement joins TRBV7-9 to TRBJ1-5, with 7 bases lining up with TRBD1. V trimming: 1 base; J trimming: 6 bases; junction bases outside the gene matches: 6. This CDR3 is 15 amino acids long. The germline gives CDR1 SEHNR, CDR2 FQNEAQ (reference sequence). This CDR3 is CASSLGQGAFQPQHF. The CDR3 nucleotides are TGTGCCAGCAGCTTAGGACAGGGAGCGTTTCAGCCCCAGCATTTT.

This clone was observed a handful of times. The CDR3 DNA reads TGTGCCAGCAGTTTTACCCGGACAGGGTATGGCATTCAGTACTTC. Translation: CASSFTRTGYGIQYF. The genes are TRBV28 and TRBJ2-4, with TRBD1 identical over 8 bases. The V gene's germline CDR1 is MDHEN and CDR2 SYDVKM. The CDR3 spans 15 residues. Trimming took 3 bases from V and 9 from J; bases not matched to a gene: 10. The entire variable domain, with the rest obtained from reference TRBV28 and TRBJ2-4, is as follows: DVKVTQSSRYLVKRTGEKVFLECVQDMDHENMFWYRQDPGLGLRLIYFSYDVKMKEKGDIPEGYSVSREKKERFSLILESASTNQTSMYLCASSFTRTGYGIQYFGAGTRLSVL.

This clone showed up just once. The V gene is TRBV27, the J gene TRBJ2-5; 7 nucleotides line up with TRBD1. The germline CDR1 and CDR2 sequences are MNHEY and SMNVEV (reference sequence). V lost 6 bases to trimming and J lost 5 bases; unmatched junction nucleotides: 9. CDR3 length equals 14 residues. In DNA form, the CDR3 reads TGTGCCAGCAGCCACCGCTACAGGGGCGAGACCCAGTACTTC. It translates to CASSHRYRGETQYF.